The T cell receptor (beta chain) under discussion was sequenced for a study of T cell changes during pregnancy in multiple sclerosis. This table comes from immunoSEQ multiplex PCR, and its TCRdb copy is limited to in-frame clones, with some not included. The sample yields roughly 45,000 clones, 95% seen once. Trimming took 3 bases from V and 4 from J; bases not matched to a gene: 9. This CDR3 contains 17 residues. The germline CDR1 and CDR2 sequences are SGHAT and FQNNGV. The source of this sequence is a female donor with multiple sclerosis, enrolled in a pregnancy study. Sample: CD8+ T cells from peripheral blood mononuclear cells, taken in the first trimester of pregnancy. The rearrangement joins TRBV11-2 to TRBJ2-1, with 10 bases lining up with TRBD2. The CDR3 here is CASSFRAGGNFYNEQFF. CDR3 nucleotide sequence: TGTGCCAGCAGCTTTCGAGCGGGAGGGAATTTTTACAATGAGCAGTTCTTC.